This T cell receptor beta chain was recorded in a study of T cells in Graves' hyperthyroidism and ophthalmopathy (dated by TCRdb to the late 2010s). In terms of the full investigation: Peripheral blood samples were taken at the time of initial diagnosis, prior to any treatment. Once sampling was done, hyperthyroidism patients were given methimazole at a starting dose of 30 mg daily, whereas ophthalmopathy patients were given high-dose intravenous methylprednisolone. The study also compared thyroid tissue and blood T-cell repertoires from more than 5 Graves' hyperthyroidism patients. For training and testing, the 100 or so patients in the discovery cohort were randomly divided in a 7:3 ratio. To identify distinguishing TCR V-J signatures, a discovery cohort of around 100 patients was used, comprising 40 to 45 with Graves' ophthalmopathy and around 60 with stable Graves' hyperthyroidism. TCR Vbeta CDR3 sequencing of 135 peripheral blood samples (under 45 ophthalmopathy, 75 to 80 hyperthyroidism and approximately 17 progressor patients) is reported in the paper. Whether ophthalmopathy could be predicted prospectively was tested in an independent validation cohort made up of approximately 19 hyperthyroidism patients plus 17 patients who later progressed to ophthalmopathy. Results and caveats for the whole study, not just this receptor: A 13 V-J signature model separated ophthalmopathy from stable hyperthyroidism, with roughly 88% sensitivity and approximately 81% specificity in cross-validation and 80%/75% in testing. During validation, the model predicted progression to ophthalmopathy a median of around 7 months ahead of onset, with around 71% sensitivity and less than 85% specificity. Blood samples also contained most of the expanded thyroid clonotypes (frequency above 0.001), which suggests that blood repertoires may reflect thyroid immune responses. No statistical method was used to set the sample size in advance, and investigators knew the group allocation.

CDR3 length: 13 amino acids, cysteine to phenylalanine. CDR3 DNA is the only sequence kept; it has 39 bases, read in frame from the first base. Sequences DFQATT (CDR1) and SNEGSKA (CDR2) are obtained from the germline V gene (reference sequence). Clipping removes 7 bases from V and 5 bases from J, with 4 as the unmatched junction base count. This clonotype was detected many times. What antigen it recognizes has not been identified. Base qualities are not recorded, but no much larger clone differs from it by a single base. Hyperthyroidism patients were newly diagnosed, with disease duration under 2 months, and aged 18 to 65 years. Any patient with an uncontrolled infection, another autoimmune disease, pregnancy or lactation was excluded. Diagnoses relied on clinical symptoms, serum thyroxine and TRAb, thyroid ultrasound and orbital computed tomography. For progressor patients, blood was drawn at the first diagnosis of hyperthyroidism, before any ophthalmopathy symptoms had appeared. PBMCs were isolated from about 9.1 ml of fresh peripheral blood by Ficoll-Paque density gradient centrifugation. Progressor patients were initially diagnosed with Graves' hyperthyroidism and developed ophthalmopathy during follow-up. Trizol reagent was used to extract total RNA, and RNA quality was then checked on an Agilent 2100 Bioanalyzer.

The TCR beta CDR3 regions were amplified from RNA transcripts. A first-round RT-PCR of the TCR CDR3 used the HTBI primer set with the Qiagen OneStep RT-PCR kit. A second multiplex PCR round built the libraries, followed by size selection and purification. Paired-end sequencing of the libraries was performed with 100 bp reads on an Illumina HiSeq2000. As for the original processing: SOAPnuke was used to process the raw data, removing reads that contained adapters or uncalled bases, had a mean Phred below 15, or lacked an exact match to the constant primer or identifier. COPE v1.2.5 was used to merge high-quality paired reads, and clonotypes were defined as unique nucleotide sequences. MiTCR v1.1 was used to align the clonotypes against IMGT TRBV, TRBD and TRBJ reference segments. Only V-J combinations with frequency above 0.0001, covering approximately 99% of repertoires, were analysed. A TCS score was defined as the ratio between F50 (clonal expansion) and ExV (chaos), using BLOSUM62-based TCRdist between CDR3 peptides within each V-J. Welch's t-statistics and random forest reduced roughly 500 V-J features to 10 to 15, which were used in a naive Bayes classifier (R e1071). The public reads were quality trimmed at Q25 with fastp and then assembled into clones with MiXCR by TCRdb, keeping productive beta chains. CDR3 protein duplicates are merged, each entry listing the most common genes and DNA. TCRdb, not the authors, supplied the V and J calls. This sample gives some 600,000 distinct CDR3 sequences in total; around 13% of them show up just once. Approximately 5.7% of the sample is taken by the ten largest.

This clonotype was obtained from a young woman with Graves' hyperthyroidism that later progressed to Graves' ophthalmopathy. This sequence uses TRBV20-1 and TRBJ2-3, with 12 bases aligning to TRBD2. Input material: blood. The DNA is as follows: TGCAGTGGACTAGCGGGAGTACAAGATACGCAGTATTTT. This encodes CSGLAGVQDTQYF.